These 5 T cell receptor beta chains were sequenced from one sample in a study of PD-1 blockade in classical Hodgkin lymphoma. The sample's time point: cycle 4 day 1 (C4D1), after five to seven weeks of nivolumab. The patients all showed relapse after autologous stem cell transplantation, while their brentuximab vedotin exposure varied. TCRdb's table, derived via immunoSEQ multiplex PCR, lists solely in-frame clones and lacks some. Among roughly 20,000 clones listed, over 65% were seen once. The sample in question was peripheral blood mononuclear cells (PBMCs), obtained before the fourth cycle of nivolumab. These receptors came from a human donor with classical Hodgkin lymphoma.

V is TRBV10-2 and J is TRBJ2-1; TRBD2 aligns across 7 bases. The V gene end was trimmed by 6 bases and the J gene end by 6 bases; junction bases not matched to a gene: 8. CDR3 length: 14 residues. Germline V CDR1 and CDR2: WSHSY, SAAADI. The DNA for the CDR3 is TGCGCCAGCAGGACTATAGCGGGCGTCAATGAGCAGTTCTTC. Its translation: CASRTIAGVNEQFF.

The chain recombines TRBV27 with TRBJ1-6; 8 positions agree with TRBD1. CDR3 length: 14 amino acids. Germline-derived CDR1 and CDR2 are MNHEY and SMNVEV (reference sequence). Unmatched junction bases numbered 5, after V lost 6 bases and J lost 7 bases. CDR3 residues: CASRLQGGNSPLHF. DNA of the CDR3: TGTGCCAGCAGGCTACAGGGGGGGAATTCACCCCTCCACTTT.

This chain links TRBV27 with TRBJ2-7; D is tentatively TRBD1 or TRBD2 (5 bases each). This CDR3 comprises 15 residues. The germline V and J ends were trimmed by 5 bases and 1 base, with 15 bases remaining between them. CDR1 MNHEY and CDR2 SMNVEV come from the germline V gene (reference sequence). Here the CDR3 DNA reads TGTGCCAGCAGTCCCCCGGGGTGGGGGTCCTACGAGCAGTACTTC. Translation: CASSPPGWGSYEQYF.

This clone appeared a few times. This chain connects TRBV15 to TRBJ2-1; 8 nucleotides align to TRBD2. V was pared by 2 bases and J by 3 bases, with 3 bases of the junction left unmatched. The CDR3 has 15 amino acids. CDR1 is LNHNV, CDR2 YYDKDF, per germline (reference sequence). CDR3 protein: CATSRTSGDYNEQFF. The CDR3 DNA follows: TGTGCCACCAGCAGAACTAGCGGAGACTACAATGAGCAGTTCTTC.

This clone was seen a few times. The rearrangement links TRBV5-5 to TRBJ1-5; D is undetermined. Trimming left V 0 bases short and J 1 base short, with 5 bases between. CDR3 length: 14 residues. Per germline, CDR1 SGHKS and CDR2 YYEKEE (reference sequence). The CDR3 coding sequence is TGTGCCAGCAGCTTGGGGGAGAGCAATCAGCCCCAGCATTTT. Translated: CASSLGESNQPQHF. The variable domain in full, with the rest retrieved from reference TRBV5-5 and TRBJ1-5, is DAGVTQSPTHLIKTRGQQVTLRCSPISGHKSVSWYQQVLGQGPQFIFQYYEKEERGRGNFPDRFSARQFPNYSSELNVNALLLGDSALYLCASSLGESNQPQHFGDGTRLSIL.